Each of the 30 T cell receptor beta chains below was sequenced from the same sample in a study of blood T cell repertoires in COVID-19. Profiling relied on immunoSEQ multiplex PCR, and the TCRdb table lists in-frame clones only, not all of them. Of about 260,000 clones in the sample, over 70% were seen once. The sample comprised peripheral blood. Every receptor here comes from a woman aged 40 to 50 who had recovered from COVID-19.

Only a few counts were recorded for this clone. The chain uses TRBV6-4 and TRBJ1-1, with D maybe TRBD1 (6 bases). Trimming pared 6 bases from V and 3 bases from J, leaving 17 bases between. Per the germline V gene, CDR1 is MRHNA and CDR2 is SNTAGT. CDR3 size: 15 residues. The CDR3 sequence: CASSEGVKGDTEAFF. The CDR3 DNA reads TGTGCCAGCAGCGAGGGGGTCAAGGGGGACACTGAAGCTTTCTTT.

The chain joins TRBV5-1 to TRBJ1-1; 8 bases are shared with TRBD1. V dropped 3 bases and J dropped 6; count of bases not matched to a gene: 7. CDR1 and CDR2 from the germline V gene are SGHRS and YFSETQ. This CDR3 comprises 14 residues. The CDR3 DNA reads TGCGCCAGCAGCTCATACGGACAGGGTGCTGAAGCTTTCTTT. This codes for CASSSYGQGAEAFF.

The chain links TRBV3-1 (or the pseudogene TRBV3-2) to TRBJ2-4; 11 bases match TRBD1. Germline CDR1 reads LGHDT; CDR2 reads YNNKEL (reference sequence). Trimming took 3 bases from V and 3 from J; bases not matched to a gene: 7. This CDR3 has 17 amino acids. CDR3 in amino acids: CASSHGQGAEVKNIQYF. Written as DNA, the CDR3 is TGTGCCAGCAGCCACGGACAGGGGGCCGAGGTCAAAAACATTCAGTACTTC.

The genes are TRBV7-9 and TRBJ2-7, with TRBD2 identical over 7 bases. The junction had 9 bases not matched to a gene; V was cut back by 5 bases and J by 2 bases. The CDR3 is made up of 15 amino acids. Germline CDR1 and CDR2: SEHNR and FQNEAQ (reference sequence). CDR3 DNA sequence: TGTGCCAGCAGCGCGACAGCCCGGGAGGCCTACGAGCAGTACTTC. Amino acids: CASSATAREAYEQYF. The full variable domain, rest sourced from reference TRBV7-9 and TRBJ2-7, is DTGVSQNPRHKITKRGQNVTFRCDPISEHNRLYWYRQTLGQGPEFLTYFQNEAQLEKSRLLSDRFSAERPKGSFSTLEIQRTEQGDSAMYLCASSATAREAYEQYFGPGTRLTVT.

The CDR3 spells CAISDTGYEQYF. The CDR3 DNA reads as TGTGCCATCAGTGACACGGGCTACGAGCAGTACTTC. The chain combines TRBV10-3 with TRBJ2-7; D gene unclear. The CDR3 contains 12 residues. Germline lookup yields CDR1 ENHRY and CDR2 SYGVKD. Trimming removed 3 bases at V and 3 bases at J, with 6 bases between.

The genes are TRBV11-2 and TRBJ2-3; D is perhaps TRBD2 (6 bases). The germline V gene has CDR1 SGHAT and CDR2 FQNNGV. The CDR3 is made up of 13 amino acids. V was shortened by 0 bases and J by 10 bases, with 11 bases between the two germline ends. For the CDR3, the DNA is TGTGCCAGCAGCTTAGATACGGAGGGGTCGCAGTATTTT. The encoded protein is CASSLDTEGSQYF.

J is TRBJ1-1 and V is TRBV30; a possible D gene is TRBD1 (6 bases). V was shortened by 2 bases and J by 3 bases, with 13 bases between the two germline ends. The CDR3 is 14 amino acids. Germline V lookup: CDR1 GTSNPN, CDR2 SVGIG (reference sequence). The CDR3 nucleotides are TGTGCCTGGAGTCTCGGGGAGGGGGACACTGAAGCTTTCTTT. It encodes CAWSLGEGDTEAFF.

In the case of this clone: The germline gene is not matched at one end of the junction; a read error may be the cause. This rearrangement joins TRBV7-9 to TRBJ2-1, with 8 nucleotides matching TRBD1. The CDR3 length is 18 residues. From germline, CDR1 is SEHNR and CDR2 FQNEAQ (reference sequence). CDR3 nucleotide sequence: TGTGCCAGCACCTTACCGACCGACAGGGGCAGCTCCTACAATGAGCAGTTCTTC. It translates to CASTLPTDRGSSYNEQFF.

V and J are TRBV6-1 and TRBJ1-2, with 9 bases aligning to TRBD1. CDR1 and CDR2 from the germline V gene are MNHNS and SASEGT. This CDR3 has 14 amino acids. The ends lost 1 base at V and 12 bases at J; junction bases unmatched: 9. The CDR3 DNA reads TGTGCCAGCAGTGAAGGCCCCGGGACAGGGTATAACACCTTC. Protein sequence: CASSEGPGTGYNTF.

The CDR3 region is CASSLAGLDSYEQYF. CDR3 coding DNA: TGCGCCAGCAGCCTAGCGGGGTTGGATTCCTACGAGCAGTACTTC. This chain joins TRBV5-1 and TRBJ2-7, with TRBD2 identical over 9 bases. V shed 4 bases and J 1 base; nucleotides not matched to a gene: 6. Looked up from germline, CDR1 is SGHRS and CDR2 is YFSETQ. The CDR3 length is 15 residues.

The gene calls are TRBV5-6 and TRBJ2-1, with 7 bases that match TRBD1. The CDR3 length is 14 residues. J lost 8 bases, V lost 1 base, and 6 bases had no gene match. CDR1 and CDR2 (germline): SGHDT, YYEEEE. The CDR3 sequence is CASSLNAGGHEQFF. The CDR3 region has the DNA TGTGCCAGCAGCTTGAACGCAGGGGGACATGAGCAGTTCTTC.

This rearrangement joins TRBV10-3 to TRBJ1-6; TRBD1 agrees at 7 bases. CDR3 size: 13 residues. The germline CDR1 and CDR2 sequences are ENHRY and SYGVKD. The V gene end was trimmed by 9 bases and the J gene end by 3 bases; junction bases not matched to a gene: 2. The CDR3 is CAMGTDYNSPLHF. The CDR3 nucleotides read TGTGCCATGGGGACAGACTATAATTCACCCCTCCACTTT.

This clone appeared a single time. V usage is TRBV10-3 and J usage is TRBJ1-2; tentative D call: TRBD1 (6 bases). Germline CDR1 and CDR2: ENHRY and SYGVKD. The V end lost 2 bases, the J end lost 0 bases, and 13 bases lay between the germline ends. The CDR3 runs 16 residues. CDR3: CAISELDRLANYGYTF. The CDR3 DNA reads as TGTGCCATCAGTGAGCTGGACAGATTAGCTAACTATGGCTACACCTTC.

CDR3 sequence (DNA): TGTGCCAGCAGCTTTACGGGACAGTATAATGAAAAACTGTTTTTT. Protein: CASSFTGQYNEKLFF. V gene TRBV6-5 combines with J gene TRBJ1-4; 7 positions match TRBD1. V lost 6 bases to trimming and J lost 4 bases; unmatched junction nucleotides: 8. This CDR3 region has 15 residues. The germline V gene has CDR1 MNHEY and CDR2 SVGAGI.

The chain recombines TRBV12-3 or TRBV12-4 with TRBJ2-7, with no clear D. Between the trimmed V and J ends, which lost 3 bases and 2 bases, there was a span of 8 bases. CDR3 size: 13 residues. The CDR3 DNA follows: TGTGCCAGCAGTTTCGTTTCCGCCTACGAGCAGTACTTC. This translates into CASSFVSAYEQYF.

The gene calls are TRBV6-5 and TRBJ2-2; no definite D call. This CDR3 spans 13 amino acids. Trimming took 5 bases from V and 5 from J, leaving 9 bases between them. From germline, CDR1 is MNHEY and CDR2 SVGAGI. The CDR3 DNA follows: TGTGCCAGCAGTCTGACTTTAACCGGGGAGCTGTTTTTT. This codes for CASSLTLTGELFF.

The V and J genes are TRBV30 and TRBJ2-7; 9 bases are shared with TRBD1. This CDR3 is built from 15 residues. V dropped 4 bases and J dropped 2; count of bases not matched to a gene: 9. Germline-derived CDR1 and CDR2 are GTSNPN and SVGIG (reference sequence). The chain's CDR3 is CAWNLGTGSTYEQYF. CDR3 nucleotides: TGTGCCTGGAACTTAGGGACAGGGAGTACCTACGAGCAGTACTTC.

The rearrangement links TRBV7-8 to TRBJ1-4; perhaps TRBD1 as D (6 bases). Trimming cost V 1 base and J 7 bases, with 13 bases left between them. CDR1 is SGHVS, CDR2 FQNEAQ, per germline. The CDR3 extends over 15 amino acids. The CDR3 reads CASSLDTGMGEKLFF. The CDR3 DNA reads TGTGCCAGCAGCTTAGACACAGGGATGGGTGAAAAACTGTTTTTT.

This chain links TRBV29-1 with TRBJ1-2; D ambiguous. Per germline, CDR1 SQVTM and CDR2 ANQGSEA. With 0 bases removed from V and 4 bases from J, the gap between germline ends came to 12 bases. The CDR3 loop spans 14 amino acids. In DNA, the CDR3 is TGCAGCGTTGAAGATCGAGGAAACGGCTATGGCTACACCTTC. This codes for CSVEDRGNGYGYTF. Together with reference TRBV29-1 and TRBJ1-2, the CDR3 gives the full variable domain: SAVISQKPSRDICQRGTSLTIQCQVDSQVTMMFWYRQQPGQSLTLIATANQGSEATYESGFVIDKFPISRPNLTFSTLTVSNMSPEDSSIYLCSVEDRGNGYGYTFGSGTRLTVV.

V and J are TRBV3-1 (or the pseudogene TRBV3-2) and TRBJ2-6; D uncertain. V lost 3 bases and J lost 7, with 22 bases in between. Germline V gives CDR1 LGHDT, CDR2 YNNKEL (reference sequence). The CDR3 sequence is 18 residues long. The CDR3 nucleotides are TGTGCCAGCAGCCACCTCCAGGCGCTGCACTCTGATGCCAACGTCCTGACTTTC. It is translated as CASSHLQALHSDANVLTF.

The chain employs TRBV7-9 and TRBJ2-5, with D unclear. Per germline, CDR1 SEHNR and CDR2 FQNEAQ (reference sequence). V gave up 5 bases and J gave up 4 bases, with 11 bases separating them. The CDR3 is 13 residues long. The CDR3 loop reads CASSRATGETQYF. The CDR3 nucleotides are TGTGCCAGCAGCAGGGCCACCGGAGAGACCCAGTACTTC.

The chain uses TRBV5-4 and TRBJ1-3; a weak D match, TRBD1 (5 bases). V dropped 9 bases and J dropped 2 bases, with 18 bases sitting between them. The length of the CDR3 is 15 residues. In germline, CDR1 is SGHNT, CDR2 YYREEE (reference sequence). This CDR3 is CATQRGSLAGNTIYF. The CDR3 region has the DNA TGTGCCACCCAAAGGGGATCGTTGGCTGGAAACACCATATATTTT. Together with reference TRBV5-4 and TRBJ1-3, the CDR3 gives the full variable domain: ETGVTQSPTHLIKTRGQQVTLRCSSQSGHNTVSWYQQALGQGPQFIFQYYREEENGRGNFPPRFSGLQFPNYSSELNVNALELDDSALYLCATQRGSLAGNTIYFGEGSWLTVV.

The count of this clone is one. The genes are TRBV27 and TRBJ2-7; D possibly corresponds to TRBD1 (5 bases). The V gene's germline CDR1 is MNHEY and CDR2 SMNVEV (reference sequence). The CDR3 has 15 residues. The V end lost 5 bases, the J end lost 4 bases, and 18 bases lay between the germline ends. Written as DNA, the CDR3 is TGTGCCAGCAGTCCCGGACGACCTAGGACATACGAGCAGTACTTC. It translates to CASSPGRPRTYEQYF.

The genes are TRBV27 and TRBJ1-6; D gene ambiguous. Germline CDR1 MNHEY, CDR2 SMNVEV (reference sequence). The CDR3 contains 14 residues. The ends were cut back, 4 bases at V and 9 bases at J, with 13 bases in the middle. CDR3 in amino acids: CASSSDQGGSPLHF. CDR3 sequence (DNA): TGTGCCAGCAGTTCCGACCAAGGCGGTTCACCCCTCCACTTT.

The genes are TRBV3-1 (or the pseudogene TRBV3-2) and TRBJ1-5, with 9 positions matching TRBD1. This CDR3 is built from 18 residues. J gave up 1 base and V 4 bases, and 11 bases lay outside the gene matches. The germline V gene has CDR1 LGHDT and CDR2 YNNKEL (reference sequence). CDR3 in DNA: TGTGCCAGCAGCCCATATGGACAGGGGACGCGGAGCAATCAGCCCCAGCATTTT. Its protein product is CASSPYGQGTRSNQPQHF.

The chain has TRBV6-2 or TRBV6-3 and TRBJ1-2; 8 bases fit TRBD1. CDR1 MNHEY and CDR2 SVGEGT come from the germline V gene. The CDR3 is 15 amino acids. With V trimmed by 0 bases and J by 7 bases, 7 bases remained unmatched. The CDR3 loop reads CASSYSKGQVGGYTF. As DNA, the CDR3 is TGTGCCAGCAGTTACTCGAAGGGACAGGTTGGTGGCTACACCTTC.

The gene calls are TRBV28 and TRBJ1-2, with D perhaps TRBD1 (5 bases). The ends were cut back, 3 bases at V and 8 bases at J, with 10 bases in the middle. The length of the CDR3 is 12 residues. Per the germline V gene, CDR1 is MDHEN and CDR2 is SYDVKM. The CDR3, as DNA: TGTGCCAGCAGTTTGGAGGGGAGCGGCTACACCTTC. Encoded protein: CASSLEGSGYTF.

The rearrangement joins TRBV9 to TRBJ2-7, with TRBD1 identical over 7 bases. The CDR3 is 16 amino acids. The J segment lost 3 bases and the V segment lost 3 bases, leaving 12 bases of the junction unmatched. Germline-derived CDR1 and CDR2 are SGDLS and YYNGEE. CDR3 region: CASSANRDRSLYEQYF. For the CDR3, the DNA is TGTGCCAGCAGCGCAAACCGGGACAGAAGCCTCTACGAGCAGTACTTC.

V is TRBV7-9 and J is TRBJ2-7; TRBD1 matches at 7 bases. This CDR3 is 12 amino acids long. Germline V gene data show CDR1 as SEHNR and CDR2 as FQNEAQ (reference sequence). Germline trimming cut 7 bases from V and 7 bases from J; bases unmatched to any gene: 7. CDR3: CASTSTGREQYF. The CDR3, as DNA: TGTGCCAGCACCTCGACAGGGCGGGAGCAGTACTTC.

J is TRBJ1-4 and V is TRBV5-1; D perhaps matches TRBD1 (5 bases). The V end was cut by 3 bases, the J end by 3 bases, with 15 bases between. CDR1 is SGHRS and CDR2 is YFSETQ in the germline V gene. This CDR3 comprises 16 residues. Here the CDR3 reads CASSSLTGPPNEKLFF. Here the CDR3 DNA reads TGCGCCAGCAGCTCCCTAACAGGTCCCCCTAATGAAAAACTGTTTTTT.